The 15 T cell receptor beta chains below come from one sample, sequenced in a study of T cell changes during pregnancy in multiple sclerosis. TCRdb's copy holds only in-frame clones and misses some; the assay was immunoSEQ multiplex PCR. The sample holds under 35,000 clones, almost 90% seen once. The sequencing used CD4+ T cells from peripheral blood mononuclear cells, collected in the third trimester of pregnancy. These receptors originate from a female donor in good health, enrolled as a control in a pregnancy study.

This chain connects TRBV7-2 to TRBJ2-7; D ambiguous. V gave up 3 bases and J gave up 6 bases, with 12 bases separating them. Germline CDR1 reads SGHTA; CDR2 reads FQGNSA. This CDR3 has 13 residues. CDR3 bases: TGTGCCAGCAGCTTGGAGTATTCCGGCGAGCAGTACTTC. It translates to CASSLEYSGEQYF.

CDR3 coding DNA: TGTGCCAGCCGACTAGCGAATGACAACGAGCAGTACTTC. It is translated as CASRLANDNEQYF. This chain joins TRBV2 and TRBJ2-7; 8 nucleotides match TRBD2. The CDR3 totals 13 residues. Trimming removed 8 bases from V and 5 bases from J; junction bases left unmatched: 8. The V gene's germline CDR1 is SNHLY and CDR2 FYNNEI. The whole variable domain, remainder taken from reference TRBV2 and TRBJ2-7, is EPEVTQTPSHQVTQMGQEVILRCVPISNHLYFYWYRQILGQKVEFLVSFYNNEISEKSEIFDDQFSVERPDGSNFTLKIRSTKLEDSAMYFCASRLANDNEQYFGPGTRLTVT.

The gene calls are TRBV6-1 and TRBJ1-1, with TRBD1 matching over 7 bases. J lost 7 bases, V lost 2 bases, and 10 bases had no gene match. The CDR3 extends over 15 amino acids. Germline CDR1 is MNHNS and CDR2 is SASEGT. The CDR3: CASSEQAGQEGEAFF. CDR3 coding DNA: TGTGCCAGCAGTGAACAAGCAGGACAGGAAGGTGAAGCTTTCTTT.

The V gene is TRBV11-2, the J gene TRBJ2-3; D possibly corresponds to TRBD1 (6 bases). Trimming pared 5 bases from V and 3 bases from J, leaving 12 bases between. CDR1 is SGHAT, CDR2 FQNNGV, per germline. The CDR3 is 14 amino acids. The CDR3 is CASSPRDTTDTQYF. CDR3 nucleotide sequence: TGTGCCAGCAGCCCCCGGGACACAACAGATACGCAGTATTTT. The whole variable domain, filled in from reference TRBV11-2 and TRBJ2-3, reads EAGVAQSPRYKIIEKRQSVAFWCNPISGHATLYWYQQILGQGPKLLIQFQNNGVVDDSQLPKDRFSAERLKGVDSTLKIQPAKLEDSAVYLCASSPRDTTDTQYFGPGTRLTVL.

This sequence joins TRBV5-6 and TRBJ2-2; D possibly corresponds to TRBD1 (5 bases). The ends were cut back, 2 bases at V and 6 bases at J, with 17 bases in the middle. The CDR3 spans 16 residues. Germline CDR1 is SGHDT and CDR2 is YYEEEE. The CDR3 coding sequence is TGTGCCAGCAGCTTTCTGGACCAGGGCTTCCCCGGGGAGCTGTTTTTT. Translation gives CASSFLDQGFPGELFF.

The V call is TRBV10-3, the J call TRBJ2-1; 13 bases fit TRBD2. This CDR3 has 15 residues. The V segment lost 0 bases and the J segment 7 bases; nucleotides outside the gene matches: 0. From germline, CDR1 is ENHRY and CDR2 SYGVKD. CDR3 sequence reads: CAISESTSGRNEQFF. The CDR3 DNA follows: TGTGCCATCAGTGAGTCGACTAGCGGGAGGAATGAGCAGTTCTTC.

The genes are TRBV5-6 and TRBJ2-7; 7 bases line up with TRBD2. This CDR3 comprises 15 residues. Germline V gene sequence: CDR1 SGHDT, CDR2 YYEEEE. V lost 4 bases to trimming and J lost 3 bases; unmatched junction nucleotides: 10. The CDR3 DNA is TGTGCCAGCAGCCCACCGACGGGGGGACTCTACGAGCAGTACTTC. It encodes CASSPPTGGLYEQYF. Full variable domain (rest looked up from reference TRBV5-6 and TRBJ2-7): DAGVTQSPTHLIKTRGQQVTLRCSPKSGHDTVSWYQQALGQGPQFIFQYYEEEERQRGNFPDRFSGHQFPNYSSELNVNALLLGDSALYLCASSPPTGGLYEQYFGPGTRLTVT.

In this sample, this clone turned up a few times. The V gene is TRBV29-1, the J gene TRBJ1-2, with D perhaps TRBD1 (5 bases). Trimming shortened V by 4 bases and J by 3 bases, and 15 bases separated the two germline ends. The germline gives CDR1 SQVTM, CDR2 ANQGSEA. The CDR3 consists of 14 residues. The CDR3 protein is CSVGGVSSHYGYTF. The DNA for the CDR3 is TGCAGCGTTGGGGGCGTGAGTTCCCACTATGGCTACACCTTC.

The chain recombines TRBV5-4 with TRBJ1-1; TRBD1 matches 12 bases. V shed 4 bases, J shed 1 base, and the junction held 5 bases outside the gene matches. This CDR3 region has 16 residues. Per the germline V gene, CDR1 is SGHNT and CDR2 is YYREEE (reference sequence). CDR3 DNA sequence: TGTGCCAGCAGCCCGGGACAGGGGGCAACGAACACTGAAGCTTTCTTT. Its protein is CASSPGQGATNTEAFF. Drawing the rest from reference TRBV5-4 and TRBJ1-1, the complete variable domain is ETGVTQSPTHLIKTRGQQVTLRCSSQSGHNTVSWYQQALGQGPQFIFQYYREEENGRGNFPPRFSGLQFPNYSSELNVNALELDDSALYLCASSPGQGATNTEAFFGQGTRLTVV.

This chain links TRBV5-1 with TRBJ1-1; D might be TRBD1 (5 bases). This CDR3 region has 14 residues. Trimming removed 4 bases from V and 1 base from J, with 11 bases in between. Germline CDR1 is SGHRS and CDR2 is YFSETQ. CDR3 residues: CASSPLTANTEAFF. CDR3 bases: TGCGCCAGCAGCCCGTTGACAGCGAACACTGAAGCTTTCTTT.

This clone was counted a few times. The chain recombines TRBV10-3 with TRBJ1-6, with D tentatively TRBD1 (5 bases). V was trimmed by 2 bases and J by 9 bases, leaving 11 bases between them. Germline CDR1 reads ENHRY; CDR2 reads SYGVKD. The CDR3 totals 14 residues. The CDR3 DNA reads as TGTGCCATCAGTGAGGACAGCACTGGTTCACCCCTCCACTTT. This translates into CAISEDSTGSPLHF.

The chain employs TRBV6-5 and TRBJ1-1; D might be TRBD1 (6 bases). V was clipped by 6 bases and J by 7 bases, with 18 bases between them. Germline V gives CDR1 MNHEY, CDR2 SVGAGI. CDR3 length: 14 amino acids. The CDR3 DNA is TGTGCCAGCAGCCCGACAGGAGTTAAGAGTGAAGCTTTCTTT. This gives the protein CASSPTGVKSEAFF.

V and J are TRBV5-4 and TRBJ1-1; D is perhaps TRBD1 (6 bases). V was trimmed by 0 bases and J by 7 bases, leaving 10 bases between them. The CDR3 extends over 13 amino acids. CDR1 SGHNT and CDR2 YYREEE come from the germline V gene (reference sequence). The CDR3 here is CASSLGQADEAFF. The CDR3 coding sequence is TGTGCCAGCAGCTTGGGACAGGCCGATGAAGCTTTCTTT.

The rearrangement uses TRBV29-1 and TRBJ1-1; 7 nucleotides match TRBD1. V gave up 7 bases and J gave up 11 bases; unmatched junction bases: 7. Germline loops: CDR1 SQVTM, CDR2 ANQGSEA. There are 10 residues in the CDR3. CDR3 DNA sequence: TGCAGCGCTATGACAGGGAATGCTTTCTTT. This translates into CSAMTGNAFF.

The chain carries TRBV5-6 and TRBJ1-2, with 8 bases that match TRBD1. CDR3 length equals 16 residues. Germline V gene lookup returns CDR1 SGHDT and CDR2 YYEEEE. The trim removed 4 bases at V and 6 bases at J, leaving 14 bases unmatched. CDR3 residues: CASSLLDDRGRDGYTF. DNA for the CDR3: TGTGCCAGCAGCCTGTTGGATGACAGGGGTCGAGATGGCTACACCTTC.